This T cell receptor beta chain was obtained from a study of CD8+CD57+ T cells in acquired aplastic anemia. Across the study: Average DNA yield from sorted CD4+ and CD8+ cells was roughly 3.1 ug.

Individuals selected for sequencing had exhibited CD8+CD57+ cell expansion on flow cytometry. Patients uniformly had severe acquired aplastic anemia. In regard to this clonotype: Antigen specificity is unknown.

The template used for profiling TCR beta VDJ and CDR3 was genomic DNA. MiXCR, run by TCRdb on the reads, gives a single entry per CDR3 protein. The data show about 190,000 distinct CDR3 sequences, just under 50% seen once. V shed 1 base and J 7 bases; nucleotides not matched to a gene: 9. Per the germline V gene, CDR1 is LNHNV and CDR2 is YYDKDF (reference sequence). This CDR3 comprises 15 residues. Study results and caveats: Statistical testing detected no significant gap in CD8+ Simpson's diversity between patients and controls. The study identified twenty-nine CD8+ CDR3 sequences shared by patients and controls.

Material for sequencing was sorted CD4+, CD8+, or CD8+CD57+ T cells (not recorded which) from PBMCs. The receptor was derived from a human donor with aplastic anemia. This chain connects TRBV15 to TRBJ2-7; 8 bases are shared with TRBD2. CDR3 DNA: TGTGCCACCAGCAGAGGTCGGGAGGGTTCTGAAGAGCAGTACTTC. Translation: CATSRGREGSEEQYF.